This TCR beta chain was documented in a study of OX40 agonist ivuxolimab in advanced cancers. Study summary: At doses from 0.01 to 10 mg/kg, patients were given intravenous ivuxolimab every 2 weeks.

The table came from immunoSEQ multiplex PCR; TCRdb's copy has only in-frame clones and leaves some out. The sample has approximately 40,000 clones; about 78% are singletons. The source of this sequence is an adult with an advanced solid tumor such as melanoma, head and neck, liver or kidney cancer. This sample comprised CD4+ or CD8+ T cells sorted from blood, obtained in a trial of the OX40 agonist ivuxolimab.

CDR3 sequence: CSVEYRAQNTEAFF. CDR3 DNA: TGCAGCGTTGAATATAGGGCTCAGAACACTGAAGCTTTCTTT. The gene calls are TRBV29-1 and TRBJ1-1; D gene uncertain. The CDR3 sequence is 14 residues long. Germline V gene lookup returns CDR1 SQVTM and CDR2 ANQGSEA. V lost 2 bases and J 1 base, leaving 11 bases between the germline ends.